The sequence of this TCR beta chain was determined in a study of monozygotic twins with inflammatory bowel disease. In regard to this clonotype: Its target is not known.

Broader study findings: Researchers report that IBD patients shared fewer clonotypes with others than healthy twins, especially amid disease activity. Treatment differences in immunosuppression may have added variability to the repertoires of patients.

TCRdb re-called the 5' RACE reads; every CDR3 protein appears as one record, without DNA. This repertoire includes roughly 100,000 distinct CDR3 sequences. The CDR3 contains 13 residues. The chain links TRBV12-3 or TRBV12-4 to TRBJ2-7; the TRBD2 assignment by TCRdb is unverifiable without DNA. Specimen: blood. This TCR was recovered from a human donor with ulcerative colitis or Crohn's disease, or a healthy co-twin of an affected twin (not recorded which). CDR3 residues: CASRKTSVYEQYF.